A single TCR beta chain is shown here with its context. The antigen this receptor binds is unknown. Base-call qualities are not available, and no considerably larger clone is one nucleotide away. The sample comes from a study of beta chain features in type 1 diabetes (dated by TCRdb to 2016 to 2019). In terms of the full investigation: No differences in mean age, gender distribution, total cell number or subset yield were found between patients and healthy donors. A total of roughly 98,000,000 sorted cells were examined across all samples, and a strong correlation was observed between cell number per subset and RNA yield. In the study, recently diagnosed type 1 diabetes patients and matched healthy donors were compared on the TCRB repertoires of their sorted circulating CD4+ T cell subsets. Whereas all 30 or so donors provided naive and central memory subsets, regulatory and stem cell-like memory subsets were isolated from just 8 patients and about 8 healthy donors. On the study overall, not on this receptor specifically: PCR may preferentially amplify shorter templates, but because patient and control samples were amplified and corrected together, any resulting skew would affect both groups equally. Naive, central memory and regulatory TCRB repertoires appeared more similar among patients than among healthy donors. Because cDNA was sequenced instead of genomic DNA, highly expressing activated cells could be over-represented, though the groups showed no difference in activation or CD3 levels. Patients with type 1 diabetes made fewer insertions and deleted more nucleotides at VDJ recombination sites, implying thymic rearrangement abnormalities. Because the HLA sub-analyses included only small numbers of individuals, any influence of HLA type on TCRB rearrangement was left unresolved. A moderate but significant shortening of TCRB CDR3 length was observed in type 1 diabetes patients in all four CD4+ subsets.

The CDR3 runs 14 residues from the cysteine to the phenylalanine. Only the CDR3 DNA is retained, 42 bases long and in frame from the first base. The germline ends are 15 bases apart after V is trimmed by 7 bases and J by 6 bases. The germline V gene supplies CDR1 SGHTA and CDR2 FQGNSA. A single peripheral blood draw of 90 to 150 mL on average was collected from each donor into heparinised tubes. Using a panel that included CD45RO, CCR7, CD25, CD127, CD95 and CD27, naive, central memory, regulatory and stem cell-like memory CD4+ T cells were sorted on a BD FACSAria II. All sorted populations exceeded 95% purity. PBMCs were isolated right away by Lymphoprep density gradient centrifugation and were stained directly, without culture. So that batch effects would be minimized, each experiment stained and sorted samples in pairs, pairing one healthy donor with one patient. The entire isolated RNA was reverse transcribed using the High Capacity cDNA Reverse Transcription Kit, and thus expressed TCRB transcripts were sequenced. Deep immunoSEQ sequencing was applied to naive, central memory and regulatory T cell samples, giving an average of roughly 3.5 million total reads per sample. Sorted cells were lysed in RLT buffer and RNA was extracted with DNase-treated RNeasy Micro or Mini kits, depending on cell number. Each cell subset was processed on its own to prevent cross-contamination, while patient and healthy donor samples were processed together. TCRB sequences were amplified from cDNA with the immunoSEQ multiplex PCR, producing 87-bp fragments spanning the CDR3 region. Amplicons were sequenced on the Illumina HiSeq platform. The paper's data handling went like this. PCR bias was corrected computationally using synthetic template baselines, and reads within Hamming distance 2 were collapsed, with unmergeable singletons discarded. Reads were aligned to IMGT to assign V, D and J genes, CDR3 length, and insertions or deletions at six rearrangement sites. Within each subset, clonotype counts were normalized to the number of sorted cells before true diversity and Gini coefficients were calculated with the tcR R package. The overlap coefficient, calculated on TCRB nucleotide sequences, was used to measure repertoire sharing. Out-of-frame TCRB sequences from naive cells were analyzed to stand in for the pre-selection repertoire. The immuneACCESS repertoire file appears here via TCRdb, limited to in-frame rearrangements. These files lack a portion of the clones; in checked studies, under half of the deficit traces to unresolved V genes, and the cause of the others is not known. The V and J calls and clone size come from that table; D and trimming were worked out from the DNA. Present in this sample are 850,000 to 900,000 clones, about a sixth of which were seen just once. The ten biggest clones cover about 0.025% of the sample.

This clonotype was obtained from a woman between 18 and 30 years old in good health. Input material: naive CD4+ T cells from blood. The sample's cell subset or site label is to be understood as: true naive CD4+ T cells. The chain is made from TRBV7-2 and TRBJ2-2, with a tentative D gene TRBD1 over 5 matching bases. The nucleotides read TGTGCCAGCATGCCGGGCAGGGTGGCCGGGGAGCTGTTTTTT. This is translated as CASMPGRVAGELFF.